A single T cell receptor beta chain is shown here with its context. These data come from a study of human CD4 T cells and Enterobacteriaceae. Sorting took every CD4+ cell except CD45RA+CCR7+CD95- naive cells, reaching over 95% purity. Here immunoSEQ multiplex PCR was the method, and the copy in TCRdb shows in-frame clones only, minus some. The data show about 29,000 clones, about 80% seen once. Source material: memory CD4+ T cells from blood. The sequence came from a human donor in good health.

As DNA, the CDR3 is TGTGCCAGCAGCCGGCCGACTAGCGGGAGCTTCGAGCAGTACTTC. This translates into CASSRPTSGSFEQYF. This chain links TRBV6-1 with TRBJ2-7; TRBD2 matches 12 bases. Germline CDR1 MNHNS, CDR2 SASEGT. This CDR3 is 15 amino acids long. Germline trimming cut 6 bases from V and 6 bases from J; bases unmatched to any gene: 9.